This T cell receptor (beta chain) was sequenced during a study of human T cells and chemical hapten exposure. Study-level information: The sensitizing agent was 2% DPC, placed on about 2 cm by about 2 cm of upper inner arm skin. Largely, small differences in pooled library volume made per-sample TCR yields vary.

Study-wide points: It was expanded TCRs that formed significantly more large CDR3 similarity clusters than controls did.

The library tagged individual cDNA molecules with unique molecular identifiers. TCRdb reanalysed the RACE reads using MiXCR and keeps one entry per CDR3 protein. The sample yields fewer than 60,000 distinct CDR3 sequences, about 11% seen once. Time point meaning: pre-sensitization, week 0. As to treatment: therapeutic diphenylcyclopropenone sensitization with weekly scalp DPC. In the case of this clonotype: Its matching antigen is unknown.

The ends lost 3 bases at V and 12 bases at J; junction bases unmatched: 10. CDR1 is SGHDT and CDR2 is YYEEEE in the germline V gene. This CDR3 contains 13 residues. The chain couples TRBV5-6 to TRBJ1-2; 8 bases are a match to TRBD1. The specimen comprised whole blood, sampled in connection with sensitization to the hapten diphenylcyclopropenone (DPC). This receptor was taken from a woman in her forties with alopecia areata. Some clones in this sample may be carry-over from other donors' samples. The CDR3 bases are TGTGCCAGCAGCTACAGGGGGACTACGCTTGACACCTTC. Its translation is CASSYRGTTLDTF.